The source of this T cell receptor beta chain is a study of cytomegalovirus exposure and HLA in healthy donors. In germline, CDR1 is SEHNR, CDR2 FQNEAQ (reference sequence). V trimming: 5 bases; J trimming: 8 bases; junction bases outside the gene matches: 9. The CDR3 is 15 amino acids. The primer mix had 60 Vbeta and 13 Jbeta primers. Clones were read by immunoSEQ multiplex PCR, and TCRdb kept only the in-frame ones, dropping some. The sample includes about 180,000 clones, 65% to 80% seen only once; the top ten take 2% to 3%. The source of this sequence is a woman aged 25 to 39 in good health and CMV-seropositive. The chain combines TRBV7-9 with TRBJ2-1; 10 bases map to TRBD2. Input material: PBMCs. Here the CDR3 reads CASSLSGGLYDEQFF. The CDR3, as DNA: TGTGCCAGCAGCCTTAGCGGGGGGCTGTACGATGAGCAGTTCTTC.